These T cell receptor beta chains were read from a single sample in a study of beta chain features in type 1 diabetes. This table comes from immunoSEQ multiplex PCR, and its TCRdb copy is limited to in-frame clones, with some not included. This table holds some 350,000 clones, approximately 15% found once. The sample comprised naive CD4+ T cells from blood. The receptors here all came from a woman between 18 and 29 years old with type 1 diabetes. CDR3s leave out the opening cysteine and the closing phenylalanine or tryptophan. Fields, in order: CDR3 protein, V gene, clone size, J gene. Clone size is given for some rows only: seen once, a few or many times, or a class if the clone is expanded.

CDR3 protein: ASSYQGGGYEQY
V gene: TRBV11-2
clone size: few
J gene: TRBJ2-7

CDR3 protein: ASSRRNQPQH
V gene: TRBV18
clone size: .
J gene: TRBJ1-5

CDR3 protein: ATSSGSGRGRAYEQY
V gene: TRBV15
clone size: few
J gene: TRBJ2-7

CDR3 protein: ASSVEGLAGAEQF
V gene: TRBV9
clone size: few
J gene: TRBJ2-1

CDR3 protein: ASSEGGSANTEAF
V gene: TRBV25-1
clone size: .
J gene: TRBJ1-1

CDR3 protein: ASSLRTWGGGKNIQY
V gene: TRBV28
clone size: few
J gene: TRBJ2-4

CDR3 protein: ASSSGLGEQY
V gene: TRBV5-1
clone size: few
J gene: TRBJ2-7

CDR3 protein: ASRKEDEQF
V gene: TRBV19
clone size: .
J gene: TRBJ2-1

CDR3 protein: ASSRRTLSYEQY
V gene: TRBV5-1
clone size: .
J gene: TRBJ2-7

CDR3 protein: AIREGGSVVLT
V gene: TRBV10-3
clone size: .
J gene: TRBJ2-6